What follows are 15 T cell receptor beta chains derived from one specimen sequenced in a study of T-cell memory formation after mild COVID-19. TCRdb re-called the 5' RACE reads through MiXCR, storing one row per CDR3 protein. The table has hundreds of thousands of distinct CDR3 sequences, 20% seen once. The sequenced material came from PBMCs or a T cell subset sorted from them (not recorded which). Receptors were obtained from an adult woman who had mild COVID-19 (a few samples of this study predate the infection). Cell type and time point are not known.

This clonotype was picked up one time. The chain combines TRBV10-3 with TRBJ2-1; D uncertain. This CDR3 has 12 amino acids. The ends were cut back, 2 bases at V and 8 bases at J, with 7 bases in the middle. CDR1 ENHRY and CDR2 SYGVKD come from the germline V gene. The CDR3 DNA follows: TGTGCCATCAGTGAGGGCCTGGATGAGCAGTTCTTC. Translation: CAISEGLDEQFF.

The gene calls are TRBV20-1 and TRBJ2-1, with TRBD1 matching 8 bases. V shed 6 bases and J 7 bases; nucleotides not matched to a gene: 14. CDR3 size: 15 residues. CDR1 is DFQATT and CDR2 is SNEGSKA in the germline V gene (reference sequence). The CDR3 protein is CSAEDREFVRNEQFF. The CDR3 DNA sequence: TGCAGTGCCGAGGACAGGGAATTTGTAAGGAATGAGCAGTTCTTC.

The chain joins TRBV10-3 to TRBJ1-2; D ambiguous. V was clipped by 4 bases and J by 4 bases, with 25 bases between them. There are 18 residues in the CDR3. Germline V gene lookup returns CDR1 ENHRY and CDR2 SYGVKD. This CDR3 reads CAISVGSGRTGLGYGYTF. CDR3 DNA sequence: TGTGCCATCAGTGTAGGGAGTGGAAGGACTGGTCTAGGCTATGGCTACACCTTC.

The V and J genes are TRBV7-9 and TRBJ2-3, with 9 bases matching TRBD2. The CDR3 length is 16 residues. Losses at the gene ends were 5 bases for V and 2 bases for J; bases not matched to a gene: 8. Looked up from germline, CDR1 is SEHNR and CDR2 is FQNEAQ (reference sequence). The CDR3 nucleotides are TGTGCCAGCAGCCTCCCGGAGCGGGGGGCCACAGATACGCAGTATTTT. It is translated as CASSLPERGATDTQYF.

This chain uses TRBV12-2 with TRBJ2-7; TRBD1 is the table's D call, not checked against the DNA. TRBV12-2 constitutes a pseudogene. The CDR3 runs 16 residues. CDR3 sequence reads: CASRSPYGTGLYEQYF. DNA of the CDR3: TGTGCAAGTCGCTCGCCATATGGGACAGGGCTCTACGAGCAGTACTTC.

The V gene is TRBV7-3, the J gene TRBJ1-2, with unresolved D. The CDR3 is 11 residues long. The V gene lost 5 bases and the J gene lost 8 bases, with 9 bases spanning the gap. The V gene's germline CDR1 is SGHTA and CDR2 FQGTGA. The CDR3 loop is CASSTTEGYTF. DNA for the CDR3: TGTGCCAGCAGCACCACGGAAGGCTACACCTTC.

This sequence joins TRBV7-9 and TRBJ2-1; D gene ambiguous. V lost 0 bases to trimming and J lost 4 bases, with 13 bases between them. The CDR3 contains 16 residues. CDR1 and CDR2 from the germline V gene are SEHNR and FQNEAQ (reference sequence). The CDR3 sequence: CASSLALHGAYNEQFF. The CDR3 nucleotides are TGTGCCAGCAGCTTAGCGCTACACGGAGCGTACAATGAGCAGTTCTTC.

This clonotype was counted a few times. J is TRBJ2-2 and V is TRBV27; no firm D call. Trimming took off 6 bases at V and 6 bases at J, with 11 bases between the two ends. Germline CDR1 and CDR2: MNHEY and SMNVEV (reference sequence). The CDR3 consists of 13 residues. CDR3 in amino acids: CASSPSYSGELFF. DNA of the CDR3: TGTGCCAGCAGCCCGTCCTATTCCGGGGAGCTGTTTTTT.

This clonotype was counted only a few times. The chain combines TRBV20-1 with TRBJ2-7; D remains unclear. Per the germline V gene, CDR1 is DFQATT and CDR2 is SNEGSKA (reference sequence). This CDR3 is 16 amino acids long. V was trimmed by 6 bases and J by 0 bases, leaving 21 bases between them. This CDR3 reads CSAKPVKAGPSYEQYF. In DNA, the CDR3 is TGCAGTGCCAAACCCGTTAAGGCAGGACCCTCCTACGAGCAGTACTTC.

This clonotype was detected a few times. The chain carries TRBV24-1 and TRBJ2-2; D is uncertain. The CDR3 spans 13 residues. Trimming took 2 bases from V and 3 from J, leaving 3 bases between them. The V gene's germline CDR1 is KGHDR and CDR2 SFDVKD. CDR3: CATSDSYTGELFF. The CDR3 DNA reads as TGTGCCACCAGTGATTCGTACACCGGGGAGCTGTTTTTT.

The V call is TRBV15, the J call TRBJ2-3; possibly TRBD1 for D (6 bases). Germline assignment: CDR1 LNHNV and CDR2 YYDKDF (reference sequence). The CDR3 is made up of 16 amino acids. V dropped 0 bases and J dropped 3 bases, with 13 bases sitting between them. The CDR3 reads CATSREGAALTDTQYF. In DNA, the CDR3 is TGTGCCACCAGCAGAGAGGGGGCAGCCTTAACAGATACGCAGTATTTT.

The chain recombines TRBV27 with TRBJ2-7; perhaps TRBD1 as D (6 bases). There are 14 residues in the CDR3. V was shortened by 6 bases and J by 0 bases, with 12 bases between the two germline ends. Germline CDR1 MNHEY, CDR2 SMNVEV (reference sequence). This CDR3 is CASRLTGISYEQYF. For the CDR3, the DNA is TGTGCCAGCAGGTTAACAGGGATCTCCTACGAGCAGTACTTC.

This chain's CDR3 is CASSQNSYAEAFF. The CDR3 DNA is TGTGCCAGCAGCCAAAATAGCTACGCTGAAGCTTTCTTT. This chain joins TRBV14 and TRBJ1-1; no clear D. The ends were cut back, 2 bases at V and 6 bases at J, with 10 bases in the middle. The germline V gene has CDR1 SGHDN and CDR2 FVKESK. The CDR3 contains 13 residues.

This clonotype has only a few counts. The CDR3 sequence is CATSREEGRLFF. In DNA, the CDR3 is TGTGCCACCAGCAGAGAAGAGGGAAGGCTGTTTTTT. This chain links TRBV15 with TRBJ1-4; D unclear. Germline CDR1 LNHNV, CDR2 YYDKDF (reference sequence). The CDR3 runs 12 residues. V was pared by 0 bases and J by 14 bases, with 10 bases between.

This clonotype appeared a few times. The V gene is TRBV7-9, the J gene TRBJ2-1; D call uncertain. Trimming left V 5 bases short and J 2 bases short, with 13 bases between. The germline gives CDR1 SEHNR, CDR2 FQNEAQ (reference sequence). This CDR3 contains 15 residues. The CDR3 sequence: CASSPIEWPYNEQFF. CDR3 in DNA: TGTGCCAGCAGCCCGATAGAGTGGCCCTACAATGAGCAGTTCTTC.